This T cell receptor beta chain was sequenced during a study of T cells in Graves' hyperthyroidism and ophthalmopathy. Enrolled ophthalmopathy patients presented with a Clinical Activity Score of at least 3, a NOSPECS grade of at least 4, and disease duration under 3 months. The trim removed 4 bases at V and 7 bases at J, leaving 8 bases unmatched. Germline V gene sequence: CDR1 MNHEY, CDR2 SVGEGT. This CDR3 is built from 15 residues. This clonotype was counted ten times or more. Researchers amplified the TCR beta CDR3 regions from RNA transcripts. The TCR CDR3 was amplified in a first-round RT-PCR using the HTBI primer set. TCRdb called the multiplex PCR reads again in MiXCR, with one record for every CDR3 protein. The sample has around 610,000 distinct CDR3 sequences, over 12% seen once.

This TCR was recovered from a woman aged 40 to 49 with Graves' ophthalmopathy. The material sequenced was blood. This chain links TRBV6-2 or TRBV6-3 with TRBJ1-5; 9 bases fit TRBD1. CDR3 bases: TGTGCCAGCAGTTCCGGGACAGGGACGTGGCAGCCCCAGCATTTT. Protein product: CASSSGTGTWQPQHF.